The subject of this entry is one T cell receptor (beta chain). Its antigen remains unknown. Both subsets, CD45RA+ naive and CD45RA-negative memory, were split from the CD4+ cells. This sample is part of a study of shared clonotypes between healthy human individuals. Across the whole study: CD4 naive and CD4 memory each took three plates per donor, while CD8 naive took two and CD8 memory one. Overall study results and limits: On the whole, naive subsets had larger estimated richness than memory subsets had.

Clones were sequenced by immunoSEQ multiplex PCR, and TCRdb holds only the in-frame ones, with some missing. Among about 2.4 million clones listed, around 94% were seen once. Unmatched junction bases numbered 7, after V lost 5 bases and J lost 6 bases. Germline loops: CDR1 SGHTA, CDR2 FQGNSA. The CDR3 extends over 15 amino acids. V usage is TRBV7-2 and J usage is TRBJ1-6, with 7 bases identical to TRBD1. The sample consisted of naive CD4+ T cells sorted from blood. Regarding subset: CD45RA+ positively selected. The receptor was isolated from a man aged 18 to 30 in good health. CDR3 region: CASSLGQESNSPLHF. The CDR3 DNA follows: TGTGCCAGCAGCCTAGGACAGGAGAGTAATTCACCCCTCCACTTT.